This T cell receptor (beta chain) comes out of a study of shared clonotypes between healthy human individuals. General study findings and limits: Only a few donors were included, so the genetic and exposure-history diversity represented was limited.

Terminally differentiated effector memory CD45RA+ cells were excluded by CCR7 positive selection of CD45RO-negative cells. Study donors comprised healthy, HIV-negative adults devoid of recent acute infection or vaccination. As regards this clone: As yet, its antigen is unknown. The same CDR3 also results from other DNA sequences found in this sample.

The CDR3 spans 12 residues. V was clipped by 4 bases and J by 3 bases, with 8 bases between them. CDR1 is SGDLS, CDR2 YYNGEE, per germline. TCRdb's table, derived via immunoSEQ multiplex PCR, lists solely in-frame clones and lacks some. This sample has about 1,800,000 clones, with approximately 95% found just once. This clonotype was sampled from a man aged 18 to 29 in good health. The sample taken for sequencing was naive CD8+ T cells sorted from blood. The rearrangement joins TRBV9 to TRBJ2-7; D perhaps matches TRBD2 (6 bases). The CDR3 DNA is TGTGCCAGCAGCCCCGGGAGCTACGAGCAGTACTTC. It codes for CASSPGSYEQYF.